This entry features one T cell receptor beta chain sequence. This clonotype has a handful of counts. What this receptor recognizes is not known. No much larger clonotype is one base removed from it; base qualities were not supplied. This entry comes from a study of identical twins' blood T cells (dated by TCRdb to the early 2010s). For the wider study: Roughly 49 million Illumina reads were obtained across 12 libraries, of which six were alpha-chain libraries and six were beta-chain libraries. Using next-generation sequencing, the study compared the TCR alpha and beta chain repertoires of three pairs of monozygous twins to assess how genetics influences repertoire formation.

Donors were six healthy women forming three monozygous twin pairs. All three twin pairs had been reared together, and it was thought likely that the same infectious agents and vaccines had been met by these twin pairs. TCR cDNA libraries were prepared from RNA that was isolated from peripheral blood mononuclear cells. In the germline V gene, CDR1 corresponds to SGHTA and CDR2 to FQGNSA. The CDR3 numbers 15 residues from cysteine through phenylalanine. Of the read, only the CDR3 DNA is kept; its 45 bases are in frame from base 1. V is clipped by 0 bases and J by 0 bases, and the sequence between their germline boundaries is 7 bases long. Library prep was done by 5' RACE. The sequencer was an Illumina Genome Analyzer IIx. The RNA-based TCR cDNA libraries were made using a previously described protocol that was modified in several ways. To prevent cross-contamination, sample-specific barcodes were introduced on both ends of each TCR cDNA library during cDNA synthesis and amplification. The published analysis was carried out like this. Each individual had between about 95,000 and nearly 550,000 identified clonotypes, and each library contained about 2 to 3.6 million CDR3-containing reads. After reads with improper barcode index combinations were thrown out, a cloneset for each library was built using the MiTCR software. During the assembly of CDR3 clonotypes by MiTCR, low-quality reads were filtered or rescued and PCR and sequencing errors were corrected. Artificial out-of-frame clonotypes were removed by being mapped to in-frame sequences, with one indel in the CDR3 allowed. V and J gene usage similarity between donors was measured as Jensen-Shannon divergence divided by mean entropy. TCRdb took the public reads, trimmed them with fastp at Q25, ran MiXCR for clone calling and kept in-frame beta chains. A single entry per CDR3 protein holds the most common genes and DNA from its merged rows. The V and J calls, along with clone size, are taken from TCRdb and not from the paper's own processing. The sample table records fewer than 450,000 distinct CDR3 sequences; under 30% of these occur just once. 5.5% to 7% of the sample goes to the ten largest clones.

General findings and caveats noted by the study authors: Environmental influences could not be excluded as an explanation for twin similarity, since twins were reared together. Among the most abundant TCRbeta clonotypes, each donor shared more CDR3 sequences with her twin than with unrelated donors. V gene usage, even among non-selected out-of-frame TCRbeta clonotypes, was reported to be markedly more similar within twin pairs than between unrelated donors. The number of CDR3 clonotypes shared between two donors was mainly determined by the product of the cloneset sizes of the two donors, and no clear deviation from this trend was shown by twins. The proposed role of the TCRalpha J segment in MHC recognition during thymic selection was stated to require validation by independent studies.

The chain is assembled from TRBV7-2 and TRBJ2-3; there is no confident call for the D gene. Source material: PBMCs. The sequence came from a woman aged 18-49 years in good health. The CDR3 region has the sequence CASSLAEPSTDTQYF. The nucleotides read TGTGCCAGCAGCTTAGCAGAACCTAGCACAGATACGCAGTATTTT.